This TCR beta chain is from a study of identical twins. Template switching created a universal primer site, and the cDNA included unique molecular identifiers. Each CDR3 protein is one row after TCRdb ran MiXCR on the 5' RACE reads. The sample has about 1.7 million distinct CDR3 sequences, around a third seen once. The CDR3 has 13 residues. CDR1 is DFQATT and CDR2 is SNEGSKA in the germline V gene (reference sequence). With regard to this clonotype: Sequence at one end of the junction differs from germline and may be a read error.

This TCR came from a newborn girl in good health. V gene TRBV20-1 combines with J gene TRBJ1-4, with 9 nucleotides matching TRBD1. The sequencing sample was made of cord blood. CDR3 nucleotides: TGCAGTGCCAGAGACAGGGGGGAGGAAAAACTGTTTTTT. It is translated as CSARDRGEEKLFF.